This T cell receptor beta chain appears in the sequencing data of a study of identical twins. Germline assignment: CDR1 SGDLS and CDR2 YYNGEE. CDR3 length: 14 amino acids. The germline V and J ends were trimmed by 0 bases and 6 bases, with 13 bases remaining between them. Comment on this clonotype: The antigen is undetermined.

Findings and caveats of the study: Beta out-of-frame sequences displayed a weaker excess of sharing between twins. Among out-of-frame alpha sequences shared by twins, low generation probability occurred in excess.

A universal primer site came from template switching; cDNA carried unique molecular identifiers. TCRdb itself ran the 5' RACE reads through MiXCR, one entry per CDR3 protein. In the table there are roughly 630,000 distinct CDR3 sequences, just over 7% of which are singletons. This same sample was also taken into another study, of yellow fever vaccine responses in identical twins. From that paper: Twins' vaccine T cell responses reportedly seemed partly convergent and partly personalized.

The sequenced sample consisted of PBMCs. The rearrangement uses TRBV9 and TRBJ2-7, with D perhaps being TRBD1 or TRBD2 (5 bases each). This clonotype was obtained from a woman under 30 in good health. CDR3 in amino acids: CASSVGARDLEQYF. CDR3 DNA sequence: TGTGCCAGCAGCGTAGGGGCGAGGGACCTCGAGCAGTACTTC.